This TCR beta chain appears in the sequencing data of a study of memory CD4+ T cells and cytomegalovirus serostatus. Regarding the study as a whole: About 40% of the roughly 160 known CMV-associated TCRbeta sequences appeared in CD4+ memory.

Single viable CD3+CD4+CD8-CD45RO+ cells were sorted as the memory CD4+ T cells. The CDR3 consists of 16 residues. The ends lost 2 bases at V and 2 bases at J; junction bases unmatched: 3. CDR1 is MNHNY, CDR2 SVGAGI, per germline (reference sequence). On this clone itself: Its antigen is as yet unknown.

The table came from immunoSEQ multiplex PCR; TCRdb's copy has only in-frame clones and leaves some out. The sample lists around 76,000 clones; just under 80% were seen once. This clonotype originated in an adult in good health and CMV-seropositive. The chain is built from TRBV6-6 and TRBJ2-3, with 11 bases that match TRBD2. The material sequenced was memory CD4+ T cells from blood. For the CDR3, the DNA is TGTGCCAGCAGTTACGGGACTAGCGGATACACAGATACGCAGTATTTT. The encoded protein is CASSYGTSGYTDTQYF.